This T cell receptor beta chain is from a study of shared clonotypes between healthy human individuals. Background on the study: The study used three CD4 naive, three CD4 memory, two CD8 naive and one CD8 memory plate per donor.

Positive CCR7 selection of CD45RO-negative cells yielded the naive CD8 cells, and terminally differentiated effector memory CD45RA+ cells were excluded. CDR1 is MNHEY and CDR2 is SVGAGI in the germline V gene. CDR3 size: 12 residues. Trimming took 7 bases from V and 0 from J, leaving 7 bases between them. This clone was observed a single time. Libraries were prepared by immunoSEQ multiplex PCR; TCRdb keeps only in-frame clonotypes and omits some of them. The sample has hundreds of thousands of clones, roughly 96% seen once. The TCR was taken from a woman aged 25 to 39 in good health. Sequenced input: naive CD8+ T cells sorted from blood. J is TRBJ2-7 and V is TRBV6-5; D perhaps matches TRBD2 (5 bases). The CDR3 sequence is CASTDFSYEQYF. CDR3 nucleotides: TGTGCCAGCACGGACTTCTCCTACGAGCAGTACTTC.